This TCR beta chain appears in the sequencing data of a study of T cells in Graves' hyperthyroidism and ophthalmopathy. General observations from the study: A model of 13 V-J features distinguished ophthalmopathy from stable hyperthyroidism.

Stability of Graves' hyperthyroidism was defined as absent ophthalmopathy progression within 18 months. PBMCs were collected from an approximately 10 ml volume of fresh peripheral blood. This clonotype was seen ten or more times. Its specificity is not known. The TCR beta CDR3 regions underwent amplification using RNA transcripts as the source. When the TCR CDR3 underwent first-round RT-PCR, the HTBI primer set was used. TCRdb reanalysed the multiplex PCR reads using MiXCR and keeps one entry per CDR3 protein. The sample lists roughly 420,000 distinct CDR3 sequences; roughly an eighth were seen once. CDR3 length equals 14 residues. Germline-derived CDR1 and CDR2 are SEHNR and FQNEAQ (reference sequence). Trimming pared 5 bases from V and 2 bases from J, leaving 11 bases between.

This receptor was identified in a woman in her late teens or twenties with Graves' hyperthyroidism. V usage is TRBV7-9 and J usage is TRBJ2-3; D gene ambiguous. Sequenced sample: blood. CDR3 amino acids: CASSHWAFTDTQYF. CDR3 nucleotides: TGTGCCAGCAGCCACTGGGCCTTCACAGATACGCAGTATTTT.